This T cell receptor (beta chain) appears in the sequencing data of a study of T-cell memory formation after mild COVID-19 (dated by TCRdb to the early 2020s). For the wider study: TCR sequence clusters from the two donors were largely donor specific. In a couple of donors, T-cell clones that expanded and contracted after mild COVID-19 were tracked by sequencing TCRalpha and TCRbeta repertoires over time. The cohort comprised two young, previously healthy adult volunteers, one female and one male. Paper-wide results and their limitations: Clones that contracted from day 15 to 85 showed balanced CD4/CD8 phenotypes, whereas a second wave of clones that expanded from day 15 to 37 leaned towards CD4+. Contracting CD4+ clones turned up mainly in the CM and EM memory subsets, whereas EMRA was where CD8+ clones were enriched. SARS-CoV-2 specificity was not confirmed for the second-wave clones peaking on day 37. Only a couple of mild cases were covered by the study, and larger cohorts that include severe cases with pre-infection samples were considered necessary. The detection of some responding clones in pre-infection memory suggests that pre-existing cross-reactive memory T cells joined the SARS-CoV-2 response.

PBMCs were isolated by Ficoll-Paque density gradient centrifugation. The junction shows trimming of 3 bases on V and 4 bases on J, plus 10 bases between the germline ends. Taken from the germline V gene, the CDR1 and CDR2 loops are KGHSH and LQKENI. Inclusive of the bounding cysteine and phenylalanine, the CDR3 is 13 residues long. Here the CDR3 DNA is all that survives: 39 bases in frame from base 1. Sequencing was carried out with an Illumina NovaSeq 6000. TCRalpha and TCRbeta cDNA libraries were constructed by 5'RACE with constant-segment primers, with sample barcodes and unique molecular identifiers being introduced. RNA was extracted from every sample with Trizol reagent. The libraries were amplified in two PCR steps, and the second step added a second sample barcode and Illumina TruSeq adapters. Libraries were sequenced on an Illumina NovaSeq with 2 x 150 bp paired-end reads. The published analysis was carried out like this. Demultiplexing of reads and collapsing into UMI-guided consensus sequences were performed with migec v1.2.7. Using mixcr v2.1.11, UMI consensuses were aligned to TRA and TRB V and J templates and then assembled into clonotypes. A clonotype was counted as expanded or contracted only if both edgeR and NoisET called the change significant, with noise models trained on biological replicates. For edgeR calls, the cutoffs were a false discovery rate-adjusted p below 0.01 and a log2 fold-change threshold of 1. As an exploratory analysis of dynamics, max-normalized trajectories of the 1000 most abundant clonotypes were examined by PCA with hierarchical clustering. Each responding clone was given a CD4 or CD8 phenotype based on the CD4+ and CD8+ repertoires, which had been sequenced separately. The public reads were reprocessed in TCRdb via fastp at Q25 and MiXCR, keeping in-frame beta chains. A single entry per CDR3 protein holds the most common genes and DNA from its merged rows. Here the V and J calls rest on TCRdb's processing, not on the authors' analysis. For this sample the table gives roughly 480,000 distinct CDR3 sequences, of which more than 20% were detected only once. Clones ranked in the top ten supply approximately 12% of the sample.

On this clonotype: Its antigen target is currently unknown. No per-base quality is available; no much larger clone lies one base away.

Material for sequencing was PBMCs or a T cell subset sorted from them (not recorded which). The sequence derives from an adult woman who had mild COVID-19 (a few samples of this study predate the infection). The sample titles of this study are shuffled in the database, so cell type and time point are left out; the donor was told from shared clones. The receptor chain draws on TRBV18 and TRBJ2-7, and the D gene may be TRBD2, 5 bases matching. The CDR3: CASSPMRAYEQYF. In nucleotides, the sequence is TGTGCCAGCTCACCTATGAGGGCGTACGAGCAGTACTTC.